This T cell receptor (beta chain) comes out of a study of regulatory T cells in long-lasting Graves disease. Overall study results and limits: Persistent patients shared thousands of public clonotypes among themselves. Newly diagnosed patients shared fewer, at around 970.

This clonotype was recorded many times. Its antigen is not identified. Arm-PCR of CDR3 regions and iRepertoire HTBI primers were the basis on which TCR beta libraries were built. TCRdb recomputed calls from the multiplex PCR reads with MiXCR, one row per CDR3 protein. The table shows a few hundred thousand distinct CDR3 sequences, with about 20% occurring only once. Time point indicated: persistent/refractory GD, antithyroid drugs over 5 years with positive TRAb. Isolated PBMC RNA provided the starting material for the TCR library. An endocrinology unit in Xi'an, China, supplied the patients. The EDTA tubes were filled with around 8.1 milliliters of drawn peripheral blood. The sample in question was peripheral blood mononuclear cells (PBMCs), obtained when the disease was refractory, from a patient treated with antithyroid drugs. This sequence originates from a female donor with Graves disease.

The CDR3 DNA is TGTGCCACTATGGGGCCTTATGGCTACACCTTC. Its protein product is CATMGPYGYTF. This chain connects TRBV6-1 to TRBJ1-2; D is perhaps TRBD1 (5 bases). Germline assignment: CDR1 MNHNS and CDR2 SASEGT. The CDR3 is 11 residues long. Trimming took off 10 bases at V and 5 bases at J, with 11 bases between the two ends.